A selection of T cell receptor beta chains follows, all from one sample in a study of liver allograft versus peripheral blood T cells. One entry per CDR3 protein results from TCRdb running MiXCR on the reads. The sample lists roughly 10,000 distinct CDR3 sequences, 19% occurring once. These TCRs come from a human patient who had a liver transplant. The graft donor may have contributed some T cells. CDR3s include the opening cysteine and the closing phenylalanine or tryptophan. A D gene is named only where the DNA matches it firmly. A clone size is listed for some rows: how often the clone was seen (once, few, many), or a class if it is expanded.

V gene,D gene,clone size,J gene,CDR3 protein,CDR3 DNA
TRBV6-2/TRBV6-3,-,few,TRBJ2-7,CASSKPGLSSYEQYF,TGTGCCAGCAGTAAACCGGGACTCAGCTCCTACGAGCAGTACTTC
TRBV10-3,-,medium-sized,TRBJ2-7,CAIRGPRQSIYEQYF,TGTGCCATCAGGGGTCCTCGACAGTCGATATACGAGCAGTACTTC
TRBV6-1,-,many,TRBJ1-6,CASSEGPLHF,TGTGCCAGCAGTGAGGGACCCCTCCACTTT
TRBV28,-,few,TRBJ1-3,CASSLGQGYGNTIYF,TGTGCCAGCAGTTTGGGGCAGGGGTATGGAAACACCATATATTTT
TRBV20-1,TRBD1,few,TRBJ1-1,CSANDRGEDEAFF,TGCAGTGCTAACGACAGGGGGGAAGATGAAGCTTTCTTT
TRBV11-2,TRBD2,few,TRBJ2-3,CASSLAGGADTQYF,TGTGCCAGCAGCTTAGCGGGAGGAGCAGATACGCAGTATTTT
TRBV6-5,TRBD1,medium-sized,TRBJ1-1,CASSYALTGTFEAFF,TGTGCCAGCAGTTACGCGTTGACAGGGACGTTTGAAGCTTTCTTT
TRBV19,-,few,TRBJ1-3,CASNDMVGNTIYF,TGTGCCAGTAACGACATGGTGGGAAACACCATATATTTT
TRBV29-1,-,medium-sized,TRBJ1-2,CSVPTGNYGYTF,TGCAGCGTGCCTACAGGGAACTATGGCTACACCTTC
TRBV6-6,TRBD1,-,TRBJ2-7,CASSYSDRGREQYF,TGTGCCAGCAGTTACTCGGACAGGGGACGCGAGCAGTACTTC
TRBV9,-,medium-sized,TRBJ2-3,CASSFGGRTDTQYF,TGTGCCAGCAGCTTTGGGGGTCGCACAGATACGCAGTATTTT
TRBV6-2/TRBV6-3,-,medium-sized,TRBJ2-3,CASSYPDPFKSTDTQYF,TGTGCCAGCAGTTACCCGGACCCATTCAAAAGCACAGATACGCAGTATTTT
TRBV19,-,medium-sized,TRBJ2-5,CASSWQGGETQYF,TGTGCCAGCAGTTGGCAGGGCGGGGAGACCCAGTACTTC
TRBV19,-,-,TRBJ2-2,CASSFLGPGELFF,TGTGCCAGTAGTTTTCTGGGACCCGGGGAGCTGTTTTTT
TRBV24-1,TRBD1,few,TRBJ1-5,CATAKTGADYSNQPQHF,TGTGCCACAGCAAAGACAGGGGCGGATTATAGCAATCAGCCCCAGCATTTT
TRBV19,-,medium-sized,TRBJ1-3,CASTRTGGSGNTIYF,TGTGCCAGTACCCGGACCGGAGGCTCTGGAAACACCATATATTTT
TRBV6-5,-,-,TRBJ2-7,CASSYSAGSSTVQQYF,TGTGCCAGCAGTTACAGCGCGGGTAGCTCGACAGTGCAGCAGTACTTC
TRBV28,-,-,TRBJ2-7,CASSFQRTEQYF,TGTGCCAGCAGTTTCCAACGGACCGAGCAGTACTTC
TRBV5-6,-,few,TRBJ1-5,CASSFSGRGSRQPQHF,TGTGCCAGCAGCTTTTCCGGCAGGGGAAGTAGGCAGCCCCAGCATTTT
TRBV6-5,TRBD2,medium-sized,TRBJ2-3,CASSRTSFRTDTQYF,TGTGCCAGCAGCAGGACTAGCTTCCGCACAGATACGCAGTATTTT
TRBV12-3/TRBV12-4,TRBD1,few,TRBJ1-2,CASSMDRSRRGYTF,TGTGCCAGCAGCATGGACAGGTCGAGGCGTGGCTACACCTTC
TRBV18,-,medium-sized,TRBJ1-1,CASSPRTSANTEAFF,TGTGCCAGCTCACCAAGGACGAGTGCGAACACTGAAGCTTTCTTT
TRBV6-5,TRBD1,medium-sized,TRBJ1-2,CASSNTGTGDYGYTF,TGTGCCAGCAGTAACACCGGGACAGGGGATTATGGCTACACCTTC
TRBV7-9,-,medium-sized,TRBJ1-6,CASSLASGYNSPLHF,TGTGCCAGCAGCTTAGCGTCCGGCTATAATTCACCCCTCCACTTT
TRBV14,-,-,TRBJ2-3,CASSQDLGVTQYF,TGTGCCAGCAGCCAAGATCTGGGAGTTACGCAGTATTTT
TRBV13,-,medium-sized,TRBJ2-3,CASSAGGVDTQYF,TGTGCCAGCAGCGCCGGGGGAGTGGATACGCAGTATTTT
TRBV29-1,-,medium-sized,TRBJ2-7,CSVASETEQYF,TGCAGCGTTGCGAGTGAGACCGAGCAGTACTTC
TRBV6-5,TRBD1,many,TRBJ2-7,CASSYLGTGSYEQYF,TGTGCCAGCAGCTATCTAGGGACAGGGTCCTACGAGCAGTACTTC
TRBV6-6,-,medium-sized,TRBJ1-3,CASSEESGSGNTIYF,TGTGCCAGCAGTGAGGAGAGCGGCTCTGGAAACACCATATATTTT
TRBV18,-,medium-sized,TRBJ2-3,CASSPVNTQTTDTQYF,TGTGCCAGCTCACCAGTCAATACCCAAACCACAGATACGCAGTATTTT